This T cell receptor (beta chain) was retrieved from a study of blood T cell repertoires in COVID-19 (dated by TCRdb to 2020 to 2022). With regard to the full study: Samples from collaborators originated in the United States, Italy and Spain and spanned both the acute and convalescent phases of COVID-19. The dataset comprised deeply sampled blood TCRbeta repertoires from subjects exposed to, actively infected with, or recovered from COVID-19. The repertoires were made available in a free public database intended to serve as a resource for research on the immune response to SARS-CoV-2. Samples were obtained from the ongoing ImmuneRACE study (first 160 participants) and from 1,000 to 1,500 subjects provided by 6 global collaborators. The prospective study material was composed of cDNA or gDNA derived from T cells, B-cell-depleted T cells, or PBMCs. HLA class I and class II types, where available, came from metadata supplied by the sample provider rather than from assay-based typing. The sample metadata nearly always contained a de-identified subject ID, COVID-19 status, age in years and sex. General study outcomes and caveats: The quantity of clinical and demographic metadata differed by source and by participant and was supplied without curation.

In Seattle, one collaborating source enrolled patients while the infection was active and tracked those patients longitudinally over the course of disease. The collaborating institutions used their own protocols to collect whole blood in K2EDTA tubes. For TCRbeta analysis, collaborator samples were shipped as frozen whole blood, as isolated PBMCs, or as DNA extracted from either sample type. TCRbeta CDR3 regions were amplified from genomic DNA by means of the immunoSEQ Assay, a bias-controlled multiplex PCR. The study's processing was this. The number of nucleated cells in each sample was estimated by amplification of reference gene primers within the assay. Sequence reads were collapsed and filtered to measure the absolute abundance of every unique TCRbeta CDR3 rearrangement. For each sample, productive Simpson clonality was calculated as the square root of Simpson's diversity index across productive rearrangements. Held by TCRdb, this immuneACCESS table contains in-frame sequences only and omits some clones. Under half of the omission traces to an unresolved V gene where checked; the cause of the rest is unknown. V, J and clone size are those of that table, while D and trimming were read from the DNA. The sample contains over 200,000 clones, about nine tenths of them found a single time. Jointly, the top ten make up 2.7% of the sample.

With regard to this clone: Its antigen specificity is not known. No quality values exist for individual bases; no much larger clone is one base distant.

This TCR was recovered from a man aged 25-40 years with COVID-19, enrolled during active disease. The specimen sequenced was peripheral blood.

In nucleotides, the sequence is TGTGCCAGCAGTTTTGGGGACAGGATGAACACTGAAGCTTTCTTT. The translation is CASSFGDRMNTEAFF. The rearranged chain carries TRBV28 and TRBJ1-1, with 8 bases in between that match TRBD1. Spanning cysteine to phenylalanine, the CDR3 consists of 15 amino acids. Of the read, only the CDR3 DNA is kept; its 45 bases are in frame from base 1. CDR1 MDHEN and CDR2 SYDVKM were looked up in the germline V gene. V ends up 3 bases short and J 0 bases short, with an unmatched junction base count of 3.